This T cell receptor (beta chain) was captured by sequencing in a study of blood T cell repertoires in COVID-19. This table comes from immunoSEQ multiplex PCR, and its TCRdb copy is limited to in-frame clones, with some not included. In the table there are under 150,000 clones, around nine tenths of which are singletons. This CDR3 has 19 residues. V dropped 0 bases and J dropped 6; count of bases not matched to a gene: 15. Germline V gene data show CDR1 as LGHNA and CDR2 as YSLEER. This TCR was recovered from a woman aged 70-85 years who had recovered from COVID-19. Specimen: peripheral blood. The chain employs TRBV4-3 and TRBJ2-1; 9 bases are a match to TRBD2. This chain's CDR3 is CASSQDGLFGTSRRNEQFF. DNA of the CDR3: TGCGCCAGCAGCCAAGATGGCCTCTTCGGGACTAGCAGGCGCAATGAGCAGTTCTTC.